This T cell receptor (beta chain) was recorded in a study of T cell responses to AZD1222 COVID-19 vaccine. The method was immunoSEQ multiplex PCR; TCRdb's version includes in-frame clones alone and lacks a portion of them. The repertoire has under 150,000 clones, roughly 86% of them found once; the top ten carry roughly 5.2%. V shed 5 bases and J shed 3 bases, with 14 bases lying between them. The V gene's germline CDR1 is LNHDA and CDR2 SQIVND (reference sequence). This CDR3 is built from 14 residues. Study findings and constraints: There were repertoire samples only from the period after the peak T cell response.

About this clone itself: The antigen remains unidentified.

The specimen was peripheral blood, collected 28 days after the second AZD1222 dose. V and J are TRBV19 and TRBJ2-7; the D call may be TRBD1 or TRBD2 (7 bases each). The receptor was derived from an adult who received the AZD1222 COVID-19 vaccine. The CDR3 reads CASSPQGGGYEQYF. CDR3 DNA sequence: TGTGCCAGTAGTCCCCAGGGGGGGGGCTACGAGCAGTACTTC. The complete variable domain, with remaining parts taken from reference TRBV19 and TRBJ2-7, reads DGGITQSPKYLFRKEGQNVTLSCEQNLNHDAMYWYRQDPGQGLRLIYYSQIVNDFQKGDIAEGYSVSREKKESFPLTVTSAQKNPTAFYLCASSPQGGGYEQYFGPGTRLTVT.